This T cell receptor beta chain was obtained from a study of blood T cell repertoires in COVID-19. Sequencing was performed with immunoSEQ multiplex PCR; in TCRdb, only in-frame clones are kept and a portion is missing. The repertoire holds 400,000 to 500,000 clones, around 87% seen once, with less than 2% in the top ten. Between the trimmed V and J ends, which lost 2 bases and 4 bases, there was a span of 5 bases. Looked up from germline, CDR1 is KGHSH and CDR2 is LQKENI. The CDR3 covers 12 residues. This clone showed up just once. The chain carries TRBV18 and TRBJ1-2; no reliable D call. This TCR was sampled from a middle-aged woman who had recovered from COVID-19. The source material was PBMCs or T cells enriched from blood (not recorded which). The CDR3 sequence is CASSPGTYGYTF. CDR3 DNA sequence: TGTGCCAGCTCACCAGGCACCTATGGCTACACCTTC.